This record looks at one TCR beta chain sequence and its context. Its antigen is unidentified. Clones were sequenced by immunoSEQ multiplex PCR, and TCRdb holds only the in-frame ones, with some missing. The sample contains about 130,000 clones, roughly nine tenths of which appear only once. This entry belongs to a study of cytomegalovirus exposure and HLA in healthy donors. Points from the study as a whole: A later analysis found first-cohort TCR clusters tended to co-occur in the 90 to 150 validation repertoires. The study put 160 or so TCR beta chains on its list as cytomegalovirus-associated.

Germline CDR1 reads MDHEN; CDR2 reads SYDVKM. Trimming removed 2 bases from V and 8 bases from J, with 16 bases in between. The CDR3 length is 15 residues. The receptor was isolated from a man younger than 45 in good health and CMV-seronegative. The chain joins TRBV28 to TRBJ2-1, with D perhaps TRBD1 (6 bases). The material sequenced was PBMCs. Here the CDR3 DNA reads TGTGCCAGCAGTTTAAATTCCGGACAGAAAGATGAGCAGTTCTTC. Translation gives CASSLNSGQKDEQFF. Complete variable domain (other parts from reference TRBV28 and TRBJ2-1): DVKVTQSSRYLVKRTGEKVFLECVQDMDHENMFWYRQDPGLGLRLIYFSYDVKMKEKGDIPEGYSVSREKKERFSLILESASTNQTSMYLCASSLNSGQKDEQFFGPGTRLTVL.